This TCR beta chain came from a study of blood T cell repertoires in COVID-19. Germline CDR1 reads SGHDT; CDR2 reads YYEEEE. Trimming removed 3 bases from V and 3 bases from J, with 5 bases in between. The CDR3 covers 12 residues. The table lists this clone with many counts. Generated by immunoSEQ multiplex PCR, the TCRdb table keeps only in-frame clones and is missing some. Here the sample spans around 160,000 clones, around 89% being singletons. Input material: peripheral blood. The clonotype was recovered from a man aged 18 to 29 with COVID-19, enrolled during active disease. The genes are TRBV5-6 and TRBJ2-3, with D maybe TRBD2 (5 bases). CDR3 residues: CASSSGTDTQYF. CDR3 nucleotides: TGTGCCAGCAGCTCGGGAACAGATACGCAGTATTTT. The variable domain in full, with the rest retrieved from reference TRBV5-6 and TRBJ2-3, is DAGVTQSPTHLIKTRGQQVTLRCSPKSGHDTVSWYQQALGQGPQFIFQYYEEEERQRGNFPDRFSGHQFPNYSSELNVNALLLGDSALYLCASSSGTDTQYFGPGTRLTVL.